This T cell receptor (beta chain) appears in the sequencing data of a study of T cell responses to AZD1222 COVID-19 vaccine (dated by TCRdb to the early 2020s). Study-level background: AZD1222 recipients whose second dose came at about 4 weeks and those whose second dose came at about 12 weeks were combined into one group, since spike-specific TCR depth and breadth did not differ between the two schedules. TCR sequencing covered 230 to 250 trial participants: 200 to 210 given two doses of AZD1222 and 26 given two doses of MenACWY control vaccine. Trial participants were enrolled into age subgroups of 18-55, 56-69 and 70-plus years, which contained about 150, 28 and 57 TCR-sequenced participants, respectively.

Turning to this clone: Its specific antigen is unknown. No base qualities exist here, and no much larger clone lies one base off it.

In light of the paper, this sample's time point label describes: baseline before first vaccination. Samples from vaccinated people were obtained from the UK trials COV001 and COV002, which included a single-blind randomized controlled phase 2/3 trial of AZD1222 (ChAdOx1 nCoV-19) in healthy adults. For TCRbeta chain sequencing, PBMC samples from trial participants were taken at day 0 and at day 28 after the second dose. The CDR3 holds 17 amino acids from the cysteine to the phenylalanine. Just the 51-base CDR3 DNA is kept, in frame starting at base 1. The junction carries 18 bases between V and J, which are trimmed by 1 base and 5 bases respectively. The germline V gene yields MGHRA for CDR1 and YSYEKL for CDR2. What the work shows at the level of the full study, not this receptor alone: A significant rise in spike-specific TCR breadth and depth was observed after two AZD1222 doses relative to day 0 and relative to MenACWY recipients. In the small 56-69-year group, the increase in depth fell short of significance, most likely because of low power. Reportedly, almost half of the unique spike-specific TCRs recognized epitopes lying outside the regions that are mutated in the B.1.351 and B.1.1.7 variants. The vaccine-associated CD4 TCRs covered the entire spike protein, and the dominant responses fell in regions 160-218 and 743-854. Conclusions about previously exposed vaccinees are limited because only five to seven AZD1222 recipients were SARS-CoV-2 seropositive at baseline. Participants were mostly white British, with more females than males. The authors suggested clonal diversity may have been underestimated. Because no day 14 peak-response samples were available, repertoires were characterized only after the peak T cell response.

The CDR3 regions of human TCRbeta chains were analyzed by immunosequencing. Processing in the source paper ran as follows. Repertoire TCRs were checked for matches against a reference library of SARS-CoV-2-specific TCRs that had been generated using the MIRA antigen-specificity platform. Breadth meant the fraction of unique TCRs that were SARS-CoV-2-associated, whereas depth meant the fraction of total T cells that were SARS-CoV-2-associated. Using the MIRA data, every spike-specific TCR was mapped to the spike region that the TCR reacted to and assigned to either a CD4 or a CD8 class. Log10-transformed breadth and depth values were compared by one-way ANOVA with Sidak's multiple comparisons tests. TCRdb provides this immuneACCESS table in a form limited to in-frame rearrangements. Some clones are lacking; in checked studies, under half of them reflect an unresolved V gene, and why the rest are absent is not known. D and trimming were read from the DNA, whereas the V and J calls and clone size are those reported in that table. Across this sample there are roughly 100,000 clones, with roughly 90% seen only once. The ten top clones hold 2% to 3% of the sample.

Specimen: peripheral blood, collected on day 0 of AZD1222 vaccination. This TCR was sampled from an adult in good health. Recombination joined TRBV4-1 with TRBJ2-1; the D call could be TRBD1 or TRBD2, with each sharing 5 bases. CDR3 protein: CASSQVFGTEEDNEQFF. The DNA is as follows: TGCGCCAGCAGCCAAGTATTCGGGACGGAGGAGGACAATGAGCAGTTCTTC.